This T cell receptor (beta chain) was found in a study of beta chain features in type 1 diabetes. This clone has only a few counts. Reverse transcribing all isolated RNA meant expressed TCRB transcripts were sequenced. The table came from immunoSEQ multiplex PCR; TCRdb's copy has only in-frame clones and leaves some out. The sample lists about 320,000 clones, 14% occurring once. This CDR3 region has 15 residues. Germline V gives CDR1 SGHTA, CDR2 FQGNSA. With 1 base clipped from V and 3 bases from J, the junction kept 4 bases outside the gene matches. Sequenced input: central memory CD4+ T cells from blood. The chain uses TRBV7-2 and TRBJ2-7; 9 nucleotides match TRBD2. This receptor was obtained from a man younger than 40 in good health. The CDR3 DNA reads as TGTGCCAGCAGCTTAGATGCGACTAGCGGCTACGAGCAGTACGTC. It yields the protein CASSLDATSGYEQYV.